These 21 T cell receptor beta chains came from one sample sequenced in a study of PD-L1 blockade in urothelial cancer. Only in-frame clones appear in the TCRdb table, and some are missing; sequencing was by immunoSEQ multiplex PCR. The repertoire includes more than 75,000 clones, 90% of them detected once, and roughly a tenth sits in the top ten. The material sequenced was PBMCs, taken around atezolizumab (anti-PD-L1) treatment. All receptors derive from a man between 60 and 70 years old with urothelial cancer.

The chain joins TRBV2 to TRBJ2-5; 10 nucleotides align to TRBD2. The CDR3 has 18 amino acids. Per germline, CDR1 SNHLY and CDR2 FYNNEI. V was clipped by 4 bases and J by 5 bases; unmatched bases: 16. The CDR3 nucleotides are TGTGCCAGCAGTGGTCCCAGCGGGGGGGCAGGGGCACGGGAGACCCAGTACTTC. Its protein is CASSGPSGGAGARETQYF.

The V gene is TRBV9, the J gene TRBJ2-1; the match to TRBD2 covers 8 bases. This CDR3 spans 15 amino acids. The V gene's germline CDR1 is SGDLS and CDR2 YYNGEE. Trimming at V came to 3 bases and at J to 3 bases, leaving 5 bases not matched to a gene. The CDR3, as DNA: TGTGCCAGCAGCGCAGCGGGGGAAAACTACAATGAGCAGTTCTTC. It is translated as CASSAAGENYNEQFF.

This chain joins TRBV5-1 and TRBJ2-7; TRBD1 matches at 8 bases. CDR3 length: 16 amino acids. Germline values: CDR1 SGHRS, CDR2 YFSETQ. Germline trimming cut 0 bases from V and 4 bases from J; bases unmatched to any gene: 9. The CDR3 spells CASSLGGSDRAYEQYF. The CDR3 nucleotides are TGCGCCAGCAGCTTGGGGGGTTCGGACAGGGCATACGAGCAGTACTTC.

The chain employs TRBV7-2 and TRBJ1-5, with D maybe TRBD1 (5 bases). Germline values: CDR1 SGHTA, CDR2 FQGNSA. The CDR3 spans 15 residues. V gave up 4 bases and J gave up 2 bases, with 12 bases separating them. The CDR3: CASSWGDGRNQPQHF. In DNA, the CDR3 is TGTGCCAGCAGCTGGGGGGACGGCCGCAATCAGCCCCAGCATTTT.

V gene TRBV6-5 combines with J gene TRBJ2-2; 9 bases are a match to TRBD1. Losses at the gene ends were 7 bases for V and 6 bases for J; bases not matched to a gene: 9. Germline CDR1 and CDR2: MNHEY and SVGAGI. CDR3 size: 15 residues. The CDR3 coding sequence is TGTGCCAGCAAAGGGGACAGGGTATTAGCCGGGGAGCTGTTTTTT. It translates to CASKGDRVLAGELFF.

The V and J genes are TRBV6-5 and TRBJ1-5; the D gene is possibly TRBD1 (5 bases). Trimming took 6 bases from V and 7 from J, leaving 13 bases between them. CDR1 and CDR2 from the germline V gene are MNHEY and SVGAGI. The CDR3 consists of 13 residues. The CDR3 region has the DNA TGTGCCAGCAGGCCGGGGGGGTCGCAGCCCCAGCATTTT. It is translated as CASRPGGSQPQHF.

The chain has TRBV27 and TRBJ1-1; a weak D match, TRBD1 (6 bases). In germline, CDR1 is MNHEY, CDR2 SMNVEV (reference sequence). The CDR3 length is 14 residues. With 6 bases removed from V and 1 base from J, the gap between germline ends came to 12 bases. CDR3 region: CASRGGRGNTEAFF. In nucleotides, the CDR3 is TGTGCCAGCAGAGGGGGTCGGGGGAACACTGAAGCTTTCTTT.

CDR3: CASSQKLWGLGQETQYF. As DNA, the CDR3 is TGTGCCAGCAGCCAAAAACTCTGGGGCCTGGGACAAGAGACCCAGTACTTC. The rearrangement links TRBV11-2 to TRBJ2-5; maybe TRBD1 (5 bases). The CDR3 extends over 17 amino acids. Trimming pared 5 bases from V and 2 bases from J, leaving 21 bases between. In germline, CDR1 is SGHAT, CDR2 FQNNGV.

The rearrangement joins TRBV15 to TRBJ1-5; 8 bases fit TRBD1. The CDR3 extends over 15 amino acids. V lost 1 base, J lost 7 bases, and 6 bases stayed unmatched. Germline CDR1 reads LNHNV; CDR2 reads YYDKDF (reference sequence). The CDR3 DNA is TGTGCCACCAGCAGAGCCGGGCAGGGGGCGCAGCCCCAGCATTTT. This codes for CATSRAGQGAQPQHF.

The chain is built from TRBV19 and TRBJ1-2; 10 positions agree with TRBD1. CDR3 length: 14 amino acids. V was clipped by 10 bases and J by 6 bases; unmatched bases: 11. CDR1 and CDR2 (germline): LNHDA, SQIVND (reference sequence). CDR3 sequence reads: CATRAGTGVNGYTF. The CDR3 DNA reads TGTGCCACCCGAGCCGGGACAGGGGTTAATGGCTACACCTTC.

CDR3 sequence (DNA): TGTGCCAGCAACTTAGCCCCCACAGATACGCAGTATTTT. Translation: CASNLAPTDTQYF. The chain links TRBV2 to TRBJ2-3; D unclear. CDR3 size: 13 residues. Between the trimmed V and J ends, which lost 7 bases and 2 bases, there was a span of 10 bases. Germline V gives CDR1 SNHLY, CDR2 FYNNEI.

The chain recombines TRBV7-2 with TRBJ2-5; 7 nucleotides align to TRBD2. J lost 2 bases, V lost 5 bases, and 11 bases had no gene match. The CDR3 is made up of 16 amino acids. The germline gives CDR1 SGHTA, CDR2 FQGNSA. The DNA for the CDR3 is TGTGCCAGCAGCCCAACCCCACTAGCGCGACAAGAGACCCAGTACTTC. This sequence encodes CASSPTPLARQETQYF.

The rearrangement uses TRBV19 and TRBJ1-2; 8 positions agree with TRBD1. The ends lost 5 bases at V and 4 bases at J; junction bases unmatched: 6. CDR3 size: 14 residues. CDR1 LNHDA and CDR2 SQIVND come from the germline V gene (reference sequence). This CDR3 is CASSLETGAYGYTF. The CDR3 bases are TGTGCCAGTAGTCTCGAGACAGGGGCCTATGGCTACACCTTC.

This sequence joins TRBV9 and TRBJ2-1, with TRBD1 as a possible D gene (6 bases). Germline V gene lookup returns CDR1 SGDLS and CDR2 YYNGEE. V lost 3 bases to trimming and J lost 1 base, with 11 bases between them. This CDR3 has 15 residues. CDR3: CASSAQGLSYNEQFF. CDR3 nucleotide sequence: TGTGCCAGCAGCGCCCAGGGGTTATCCTACAATGAGCAGTTCTTC.

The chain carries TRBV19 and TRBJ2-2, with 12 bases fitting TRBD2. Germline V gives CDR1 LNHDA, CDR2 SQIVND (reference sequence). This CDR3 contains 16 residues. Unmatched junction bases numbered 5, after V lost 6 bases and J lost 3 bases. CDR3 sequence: CASRRPSGRDTGELFF. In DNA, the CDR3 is TGTGCCAGTAGGCGACCTAGCGGGAGGGACACCGGGGAGCTGTTTTTT.

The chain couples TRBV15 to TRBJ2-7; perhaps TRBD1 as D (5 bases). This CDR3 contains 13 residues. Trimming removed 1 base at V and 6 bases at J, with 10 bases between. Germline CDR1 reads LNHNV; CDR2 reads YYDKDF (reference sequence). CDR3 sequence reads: CATSRVDKGEQYF. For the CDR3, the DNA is TGTGCCACCAGCAGAGTGGACAAGGGCGAGCAGTACTTC.

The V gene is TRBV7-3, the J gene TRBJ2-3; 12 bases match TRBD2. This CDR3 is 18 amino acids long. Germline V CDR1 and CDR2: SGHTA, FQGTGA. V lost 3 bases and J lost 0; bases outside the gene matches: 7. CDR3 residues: CASSFTPGLAGSTDTQYF. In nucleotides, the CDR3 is TGTGCCAGCAGCTTCACGCCGGGACTAGCGGGTAGCACAGATACGCAGTATTTT.

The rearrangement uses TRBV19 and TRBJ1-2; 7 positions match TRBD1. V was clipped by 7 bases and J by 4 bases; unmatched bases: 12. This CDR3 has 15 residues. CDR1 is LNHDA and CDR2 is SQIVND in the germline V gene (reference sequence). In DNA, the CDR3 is TGTGCCAGTACCCCGACGCAGGGGGTAATCTATGGCTACACCTTC. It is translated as CASTPTQGVIYGYTF.

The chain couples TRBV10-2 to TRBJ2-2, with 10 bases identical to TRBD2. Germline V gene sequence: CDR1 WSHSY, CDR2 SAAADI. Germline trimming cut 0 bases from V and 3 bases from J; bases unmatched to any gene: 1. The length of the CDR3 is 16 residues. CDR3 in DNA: TGCGCCAGCAGTGAGTCCGGGACTAGCGACACCGGGGAGCTGTTTTTT. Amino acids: CASSESGTSDTGELFF.

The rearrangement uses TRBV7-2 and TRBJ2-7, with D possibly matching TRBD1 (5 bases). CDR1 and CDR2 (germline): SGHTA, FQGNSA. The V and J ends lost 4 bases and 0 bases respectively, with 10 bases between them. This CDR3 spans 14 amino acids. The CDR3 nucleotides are TGTGCCAGCAGCTCCCAGGGCAGCTCCTACGAGCAGTACTTC. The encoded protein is CASSSQGSSYEQYF.

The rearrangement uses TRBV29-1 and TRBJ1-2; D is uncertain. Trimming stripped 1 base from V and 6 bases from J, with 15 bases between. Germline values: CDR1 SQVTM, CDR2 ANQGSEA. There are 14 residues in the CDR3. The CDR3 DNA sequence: TGCAGCGTTGAAGCGGGGTTGGGAACGCATGGCTACACCTTC. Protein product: CSVEAGLGTHGYTF. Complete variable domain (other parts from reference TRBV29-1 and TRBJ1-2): SAVISQKPSRDICQRGTSLTIQCQVDSQVTMMFWYRQQPGQSLTLIATANQGSEATYESGFVIDKFPISRPNLTFSTLTVSNMSPEDSSIYLCSVEAGLGTHGYTFGSGTRLTVV.